Only a few counts were recorded for the clone carrying this TCR beta chain. The sample comes from a study of cytomegalovirus exposure and HLA in healthy donors. The CDR3 length is 14 residues. Looked up from germline, CDR1 is ENHRY and CDR2 is SYGVKD. V gave up 6 bases and J gave up 8 bases; unmatched junction bases: 3. Likely unrecorded immune exposures existed in these nominally healthy donors. The study ran its PCR with 60 Vbeta and 13 Jbeta primers. The assay was immunoSEQ multiplex PCR, and TCRdb's table has in-frame clones only and misses some. The repertoire consists of around 90,000 clones, with around 84% occurring once and the leading ten covering less than 8%.

The sample taken for sequencing was PBMCs. J is TRBJ1-6 and V is TRBV10-3, with 11 bases fitting TRBD1. This clonotype was obtained from a man aged 35 to 55 in good health and CMV-seropositive. The chain's CDR3 is CAISGTGGDSPLHF. The CDR3, as DNA: TGTGCCATCAGCGGGACAGGGGGAGATTCACCCCTCCACTTT.